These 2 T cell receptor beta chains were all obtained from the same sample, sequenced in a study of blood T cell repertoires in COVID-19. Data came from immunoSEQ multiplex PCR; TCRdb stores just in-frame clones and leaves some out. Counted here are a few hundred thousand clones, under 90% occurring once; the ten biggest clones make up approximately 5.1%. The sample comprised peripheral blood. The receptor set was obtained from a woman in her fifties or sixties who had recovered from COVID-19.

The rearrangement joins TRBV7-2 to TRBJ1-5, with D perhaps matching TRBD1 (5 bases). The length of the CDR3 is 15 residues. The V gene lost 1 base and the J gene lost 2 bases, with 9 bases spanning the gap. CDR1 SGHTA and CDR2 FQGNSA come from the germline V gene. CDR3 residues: CASSLGGLGNQPQHF. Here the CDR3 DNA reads TGTGCCAGCAGCTTAGGGGGACTTGGCAATCAGCCCCAGCATTTT. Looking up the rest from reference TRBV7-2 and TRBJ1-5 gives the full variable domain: GAGVSQSPSNKVTEKGKDVELRCDPISGHTALYWYRQSLGQGLEFLIYFQGNSAPDKSGLPSDRFSAERTGGSVSTLTIQRTQQEDSAVYLCASSLGGLGNQPQHFGDGTRLSIL.

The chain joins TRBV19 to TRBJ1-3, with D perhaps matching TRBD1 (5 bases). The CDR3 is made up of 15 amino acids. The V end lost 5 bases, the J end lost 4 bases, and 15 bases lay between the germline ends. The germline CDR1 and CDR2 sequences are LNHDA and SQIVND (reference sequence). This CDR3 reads CASSQGASYGNTIYF. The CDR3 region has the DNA TGTGCCAGTAGTCAAGGGGCCTCCTACGGAAACACCATATATTTT.